The sequence of this TCR beta chain was determined in a study of radiation and T cells in renal cell carcinoma. V was cut by 3 bases and J by 8 bases, with 13 bases left in between. Germline-derived CDR1 and CDR2 are LNHDA and SQIVND (reference sequence). This CDR3 contains 13 residues. This clone occurred once. TCRdb's copy holds only in-frame clones and misses some; the assay was immunoSEQ multiplex PCR. In the table there are roughly 82,000 clones, 80% to 90% of which are singletons. This sample's time point: blood 4 weeks post-SBRT, at nephrectomy. The treatment: 15 Gy SBRT to primary tumor, nephrectomy 4 weeks later. Nephrectomy followed 15 Gy stereotactic body radiation by 4 weeks. Blood was sampled at baseline, 2 weeks and 4 weeks after SBRT.

The receptor's source is a woman between 65 and 79 years old with renal cell carcinoma. The material was blood, obtained from a patient whose treatment included radiotherapy and nephrectomy. The J gene is TRBJ1-1, the V gene TRBV19; D is possibly TRBD1 (6 bases). Here the CDR3 reads CASSINREHEAFF. The DNA for the CDR3 is TGTGCCAGTAGTATCAACAGGGAGCACGAAGCTTTCTTT.